Below, 15 T cell receptor beta chains from the same sample are listed, as sequenced in a study of Graves' ophthalmopathy and Graves' hyperthyroidism (dated by TCRdb to the late 2010s). These reads were obtained on an Illumina HiSeq 2000. For repertoire sequencing, TCR beta CDR3 regions were amplified from RNA transcripts. The first round of RT-PCR was done with HTBI primers and the Qiagen OneStep RT-PCR kit, and was followed by a second round of multiplex PCR, then size selection and purification. Using fastp at Q25 and MiXCR, TCRdb reprocessed the public reads and kept productive beta chains. Under each unique CDR3 protein, matching rows form one entry showing the most common genes and DNA. This sample is represented by about 700,000 distinct CDR3 sequences; 40% of them were singletons. The ten largest account for 40% to 55% of the sample. The material sequenced was peripheral blood. The receptors were gathered from an adult man with Graves' ophthalmopathy.

The V call is TRBV7-9, the J call TRBJ2-7, with 7 bases aligning to TRBD1. The CDR3 is 14 amino acids. Per the germline V gene, CDR1 is SEHNR and CDR2 is FQNEAQ (reference sequence). Germline trimming cut 5 bases from V and 3 bases from J; bases unmatched to any gene: 7. The chain's CDR3 is CASSPGTEHYEQYF. The CDR3 nucleotides are TGTGCCAGCAGCCCCGGGACAGAACACTACGAGCAGTACTTC.

This clonotype came up many times. This rearrangement joins TRBV7-9 to TRBJ1-1; D not certain. Trimming removed 4 bases at V and 3 bases at J, with 12 bases between. From germline, CDR1 is SEHNR and CDR2 FQNEAQ (reference sequence). The CDR3 length is 14 residues. The CDR3 bases are TGTGCCAGCAGCTCAAGCGGTCGACACACTGAAGCTTTCTTT. Translation: CASSSSGRHTEAFF.

This clonotype was seen many times. The CDR3 DNA sequence: TGTGCCAGCAATCGTACTAGCTCAGGTTCCTCCGGGGCCAACGTCCTGACTTTC. Its protein is CASNRTSSGSSGANVLTF. V usage is TRBV25-1 and J usage is TRBJ2-6, with a possible D match to TRBD2 (6 bases). The length of the CDR3 is 18 residues. Per the germline V gene, CDR1 is MGHDK and CDR2 is SYGVNS. The V end was cut by 7 bases, the J end by 4 bases, with 23 bases between.

As for this clonotype: Germline is not matched at one junction end, which may reflect a read error. This chain connects TRBV24-1 to TRBJ1-5; maybe TRBD1 (6 bases). Germline values: CDR1 KGHDR, CDR2 SFDVKD. CDR3 length equals 16 residues. CDR3 loop: CASSYHRESGNQPQHF. The CDR3 region has the DNA TGTGCCAGCAGTTACCACAGGGAATCTGGCAATCAGCCCCAGCATTTT.

The chain recombines TRBV25-1 with TRBJ2-7, with D perhaps matching TRBD2 (7 bases). Germline V gene sequence: CDR1 MGHDK, CDR2 SYGVNS. V was shortened by 6 bases and J by 4 bases, with 19 bases between the two germline ends. The CDR3 is 15 amino acids. Written as DNA, the CDR3 is TGTGCCAGCAGCTTGGCGGGGGCCGGGAGGTACGAGCAGTACTTC. Encoded protein: CASSLAGAGRYEQYF.

Worth noting for this clonotype: One end of the junction does not line up with germline, which may come from a read error. The rearrangement links TRBV10-3 to TRBJ1-1; 8 nucleotides match TRBD1. This CDR3 comprises 15 residues. Germline V CDR1 and CDR2: ENHRY, SYGVKD. The CDR3 nucleotides are TGTGCCAGCAGTCCGTGGACAGGGCTAAAGACTGAAGCTTTCTTT. The encoded protein is CASSPWTGLKTEAFF.

As to this clonotype: Compared with germline, one end of the junction differs, possibly owing to a read error. This chain joins TRBV24-1 and TRBJ1-5, with D unresolved. CDR1 KGHDR and CDR2 SFDVKD come from the germline V gene. The CDR3 runs 16 residues. The CDR3 DNA reads as TGTGCCAGCAGTGCAAGGGCTGGTATAAGCAATCAGCCCCAGCATTTT. Residues: CASSARAGISNQPQHF.

This clonotype was found once. A junction end diverges from the germline sequence, so it may reflect a read error. The chain has TRBV11-1 and TRBJ2-7, with 7 bases identical to TRBD2. Germline V gene lookup returns CDR1 SGHAT and CDR2 FQDESV (reference sequence). The CDR3 spans 15 residues. In DNA, the CDR3 is TGTGCCAGCCGCTTATCGGGAGGACGGTCCTACGAGCAGTACTTC. Its translation: CASRLSGGRSYEQYF.

The chain joins TRBV7-9 to TRBJ2-5, with D perhaps matching TRBD2 (6 bases). Germline V gene data show CDR1 as SEHNR and CDR2 as FQNEAQ (reference sequence). V shed 7 bases and J shed 4 bases, with 19 bases lying between them. This CDR3 is built from 15 residues. The CDR3 is CASTLRSRGGETQYF. CDR3 DNA: TGTGCCAGCACCCTCAGATCCCGGGGAGGAGAGACCCAGTACTTC.

The sample holds a few counts of this clonotype. The V gene is TRBV14, the J gene TRBJ2-2; D remains ambiguous. From germline, CDR1 is SGHDN and CDR2 FVKESK. This CDR3 spans 18 amino acids. V was pared by 1 base and J by 6 bases, with 21 bases between. CDR3 bases: TGTGCCAGCAGCCAAGTTCCTCCCCATCTCGCCGCGGCCGGGGAGCTGTTTTTT. Encoded protein: CASSQVPPHLAAAGELFF. The full variable domain, in which reference TRBV14 and TRBJ2-2 provide the parts outside the CDR3, is EAGVTQFPSHSVIEKGQTVTLRCDPISGHDNLYWYRRVMGKEIKFLLHFVKESKQDESGMPNNRFLAERTGGTYSTLKVQPAELEDSGVYFCASSQVPPHLAAAGELFFGEGSRLTVL.

In nucleotides, the CDR3 is TGTGCCAGCAGCCAGGGGACAGGGGATCCCTCGAGCTCTGGAAACACCATATATTTT. This sequence encodes CASSQGTGDPSSSGNTIYF. The rearrangement joins TRBV11-2 to TRBJ1-3; 10 bases match TRBD1. The V gene end was trimmed by 5 bases and the J gene end by 0 bases; junction bases not matched to a gene: 13. This CDR3 is built from 19 residues. Germline loops: CDR1 SGHAT, CDR2 FQNNGV.

This clonotype was observed a handful of times. This chain links TRBV20-1 with TRBJ1-5; tentative D call: TRBD1 (6 bases). This CDR3 is built from 15 residues. From germline, CDR1 is DFQATT and CDR2 SNEGSKA (reference sequence). V was trimmed by 3 bases and J by 6 bases, leaving 18 bases between them. The CDR3 bases are TGCAGTGCTAGTCCCAGGGTGTGGGGGCGTCAGCCCCAGCATTTT. The encoded protein is CSASPRVWGRQPQHF.

This clonotype appeared many times. The chain is built from TRBV29-1 and TRBJ2-7; possibly TRBD1 or TRBD2 for D (5 bases each). Trimming shortened V by 2 bases and J by 3 bases, and 14 bases separated the two germline ends. This CDR3 spans 14 amino acids. Per germline, CDR1 SQVTM and CDR2 ANQGSEA. CDR3 nucleotide sequence: TGCAGCGTTGAATCCGGGACGGCTTTCTACGAGCAGTACTTC. Amino acid sequence: CSVESGTAFYEQYF.

This clonotype was observed a few times. The rearrangement uses TRBV6-6 and TRBJ1-1, with TRBD1 matching over 7 bases. The CDR3 runs to 14 residues. The ends lost 6 bases at V and 3 bases at J; junction bases unmatched: 7. Germline V gene lookup returns CDR1 MNHNY and CDR2 SVGAGI (reference sequence). Written as DNA, the CDR3 is TGTGCCAGCAGGCTCCGGGACAGTGACACTGAAGCTTTCTTT. This encodes CASRLRDSDTEAFF.

This clonotype has a count of ten or more. The rearrangement links TRBV19 to TRBJ2-7; D tentatively reads TRBD1 or TRBD2 (5 bases each). Looked up from germline, CDR1 is LNHDA and CDR2 is SQIVND (reference sequence). The CDR3 is 15 residues long. Deletions cut 4 bases from V and 3 bases from J, with 16 bases between. The CDR3 protein is CASSRRPGPDYEQYF. CDR3 coding DNA: TGTGCCAGTAGTAGGCGACCGGGACCGGACTACGAGCAGTACTTC.